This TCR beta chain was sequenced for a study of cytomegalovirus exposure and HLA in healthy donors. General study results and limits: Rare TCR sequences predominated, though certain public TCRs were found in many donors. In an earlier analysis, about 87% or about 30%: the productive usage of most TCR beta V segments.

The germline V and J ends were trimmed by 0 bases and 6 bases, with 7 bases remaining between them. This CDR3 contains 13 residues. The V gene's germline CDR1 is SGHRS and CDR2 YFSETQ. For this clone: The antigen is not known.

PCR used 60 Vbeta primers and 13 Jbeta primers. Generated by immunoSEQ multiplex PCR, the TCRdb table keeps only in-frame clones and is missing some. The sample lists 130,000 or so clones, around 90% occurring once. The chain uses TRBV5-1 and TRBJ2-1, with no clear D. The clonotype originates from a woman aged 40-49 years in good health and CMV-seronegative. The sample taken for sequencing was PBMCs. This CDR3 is CASSLGLANEQFF. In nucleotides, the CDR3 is TGCGCCAGCAGCTTGGGGCTGGCCAATGAGCAGTTCTTC.